This TCR beta chain was profiled in a study of T cells after posttransplantation cyclophosphamide. TCRdb's copy holds only in-frame clones and misses some; the assay was immunoSEQ multiplex PCR. The table lists fewer than 40,000 clones, with no singletons. This clone was seen repeatedly, ten times or more. The antigen remains undetermined. Study observations and caveats: TRB clonality was highly associated with recipient CMV seropositivity and reactivation. Tissue-infiltrating T cells from skin or gut overlapped little with blood T cells.

Germline-derived CDR1 and CDR2 are MDHEN and SYDVKM. There are 16 residues in the CDR3. Trimming took 5 bases from V and 3 from J, leaving 17 bases between them. The sequencing input was PBMCs. This receptor was identified in a woman aged 45-59 years in good health and a related stem cell transplant donor. The chain carries TRBV28 and TRBJ1-3, with D tentatively TRBD1 (6 bases). CDR3 DNA: TGTGCCAGCAGTCTGAGGACAGATCGGTATGGAAACACCATATATTTT. Translated: CASSLRTDRYGNTIYF. Full variable domain (missing parts from reference TRBV28 and TRBJ1-3): DVKVTQSSRYLVKRTGEKVFLECVQDMDHENMFWYRQDPGLGLRLIYFSYDVKMKEKGDIPEGYSVSREKKERFSLILESASTNQTSMYLCASSLRTDRYGNTIYFGEGSWLTVV.